These T cell receptor beta chains were read from a single sample in a study of blood T cell repertoires in COVID-19. Only in-frame clones appear in the TCRdb table, and some are missing; sequencing was by immunoSEQ multiplex PCR. Of about 320,000 clones listed, 65% to 85% were seen once; the top ten hold 0.95% to 1.5%. The sequencing input was peripheral blood. The receptors here all came from a woman in her forties or fifties with acute or convalescent COVID-19. Each CDR3 is given without its conserved first and last residue.

TRBV20-1	TRBJ1-1	SASEMQGRGNTEAF
TRBV5-8	TRBJ1-2	ASSFMDTGSDT
TRBV6-5	TRBJ2-1	ASLLAGVGEQF
TRBV18	TRBJ2-7	ASSPGTGYEQY
TRBV6-5	TRBJ2-1	ASTSGGADNEQF
TRBV3-1/TRBV3-2	TRBJ2-7	ASSPTGRRDEQY
TRBV9	TRBJ2-1	ASSAGTGTGTNEQF
TRBV2	TRBJ2-3	ASSARTGAVADTQY
TRBV6-5	TRBJ2-3	ATTGGGQGSDTQY
TRBV6-5	TRBJ2-7	ASSPTSGRREQY
TRBV27	TRBJ2-2	ASSRQLNTGELF
TRBV6-5	TRBJ1-1	ASSYWEEMNTEAF
TRBV29-1	TRBJ1-1	SVGTGLNTEAF
TRBV6-1	TRBJ2-7	ASSAGYEQY
TRBV24-1	TRBJ1-1	ATSDNTGTEAF
TRBV7-2	TRBJ2-5	ASSLPGKQETQY
TRBV6-4	TRBJ2-7	ARRTDRSYEQY
TRBV2	TRBJ2-7	ASRGASYYGSGVMEQY
TRBV5-1	TRBJ2-5	ASSSDGTAETQY
TRBV4-1	TRBJ1-3	ASSANLTPEGNTIY
TRBV5-4	TRBJ1-2	ASGSVFYGYT
TRBV4-2	TRBJ2-3	ASSQEGGRTDTQY
TRBV4-3	TRBJ1-3	ASSQVYSGNTIY
TRBV28	TRBJ2-2	ASSFPGLAGPHRSNTGELF
TRBV30	TRBJ1-3	AWKLGGGNTIY
TRBV3-1/TRBV3-2	TRBJ2-1	ASSPGTGVYNEQF
TRBV5-1	TRBJ1-1	ASSLIFSDTEAF
TRBV5-1	TRBJ2-5	ASSRGQGTETQY
TRBV20-1	TRBJ2-5	SATLETQY
TRBV19	TRBJ2-1	ASSISVAGYYINEQF
TRBV6-5	TRBJ1-1	ASSYSRAVEAF
TRBV2	TRBJ1-4	ASMQRWSEKLF
TRBV7-2	TRBJ2-1	ASSLERGSYNEQF
TRBV12-3/TRBV12-4	TRBJ2-1	ASGPNEQF
TRBV12-5	TRBJ2-5	ASGFELVKETQY
TRBV5-1	TRBJ2-2	ASSLAGSNGELF
TRBV5-6	TRBJ1-4	ASSLGQKLF
TRBV30	TRBJ1-5	AWSVANNQPQH